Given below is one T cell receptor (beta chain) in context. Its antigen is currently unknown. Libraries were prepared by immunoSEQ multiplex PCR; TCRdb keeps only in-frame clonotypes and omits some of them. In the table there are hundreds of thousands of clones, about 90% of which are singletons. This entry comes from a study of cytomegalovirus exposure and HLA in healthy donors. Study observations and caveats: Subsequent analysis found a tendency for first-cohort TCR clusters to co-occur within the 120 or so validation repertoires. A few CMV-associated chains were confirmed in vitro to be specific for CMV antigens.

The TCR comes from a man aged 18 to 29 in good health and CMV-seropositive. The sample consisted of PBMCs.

In DNA form, the CDR3 reads TGTGCCAGCAGCCTCCATCACAATGAGCAGTTCTTC. This sequence encodes CASSLHHNEQFF. V is TRBV9 and J is TRBJ2-1; D is ambiguous. This CDR3 has 12 amino acids. Trimming took 4 bases from V and 5 from J, leaving 7 bases between them. Germline CDR1 SGDLS, CDR2 YYNGEE.